These 14 T cell receptor beta chains were all obtained from the same sample, sequenced in a study of identifying expanded T cells in peripheral blood. Generated by immunoSEQ multiplex PCR, the TCRdb table keeps only in-frame clones and is missing some. The table has 100,000 to 150,000 clones, more than 80% seen once. Material for sequencing was blood. The receptor set was obtained from a person aged 18 to 70 in good health.

The chain uses TRBV11-3 and TRBJ2-6, with no clear D. The CDR3 length is 16 residues. V lost 0 bases, J lost 1 base, and 7 bases lay in between. CDR1 and CDR2 from the germline V gene are SGHNT and YENEEA. The CDR3 region has the DNA TGTGCCAGCAGCTTAGAGGTTTTTTCTGGGGCCAACGTCCTGACTTTC. Translation: CASSLEVFSGANVLTF.

CDR3 nucleotide sequence: TGCAGCGTTGTGGGTACGGGTAGTGGAGAGACCCAGTACTTC. This sequence encodes CSVVGTGSGETQYF. V and J are TRBV29-1 and TRBJ2-5; no reliable D call. V lost 4 bases and J 4 bases, leaving 16 bases between the germline ends. The CDR3 has 14 residues. Per germline, CDR1 SQVTM and CDR2 ANQGSEA.

This chain uses TRBV18 with TRBJ2-3; 8 bases line up with TRBD2. This CDR3 region has 18 residues. CDR1 and CDR2 from the germline V gene are KGHSH and LQKENI. Trimming at V came to 5 bases and at J to 3 bases, leaving 16 bases not matched to a gene. CDR3 residues: CASSSQVAGYRGTDTQYF. The DNA of the CDR3 is TGTGCCAGCTCATCACAGGTAGCGGGGTATAGGGGAACAGATACGCAGTATTTT. The whole variable domain, filled in from reference TRBV18 and TRBJ2-3, reads NAGVMQNPRHLVRRRGQEARLRCSPMKGHSHVYWYRQLPEEGLKFMVYLQKENIIDESGMPKERFSAEFPKEGPSILRIQQVVRGDSAAYFCASSSQVAGYRGTDTQYFGPGTRLTVL.

The chain carries TRBV7-2 and TRBJ2-1; 8 nucleotides match TRBD1. Germline-derived CDR1 and CDR2 are SGHTA and FQGNSA. Trimming removed 5 bases from V and 4 bases from J; junction bases left unmatched: 7. The CDR3 sequence is 15 residues long. The chain's CDR3 is CASSARTGRYNEQFF. For the CDR3, the DNA is TGTGCCAGCAGCGCCCGGACAGGGAGGTACAATGAGCAGTTCTTC.

This clone was picked up one time. The chain joins TRBV18 to TRBJ1-5; D gene ambiguous. Germline CDR1 KGHSH, CDR2 LQKENI. The CDR3 covers 15 residues. V lost 5 bases, J lost 2 bases, and 13 bases lay in between. Here the CDR3 DNA reads TGTGCCAGCTCAAACGGCCCCCCCGGCAATCAGCCCCAGCATTTT. It yields the protein CASSNGPPGNQPQHF.

The CDR3 nucleotides are TGTGCCAGCAGCTTAGCAGGGGGGGCAGGTAATGAAAAACTGTTTTTT. Amino acid sequence: CASSLAGGAGNEKLFF. V is TRBV7-2 and J is TRBJ1-4; possibly TRBD1 for D (6 bases). V lost 0 bases to trimming and J lost 4 bases, with 12 bases between them. Germline CDR1 reads SGHTA; CDR2 reads FQGNSA. This CDR3 is 16 amino acids long.

The rearrangement joins TRBV5-8 to TRBJ1-2; TRBD1 agrees at 8 bases. With V trimmed by 4 bases and J by 6 bases, 11 bases remained unmatched. Germline values: CDR1 SGHTS, CDR2 YDEGEE. The CDR3 has 15 residues. For the CDR3, the DNA is TGTGCCAGCAGCCGGACCAGGACAGGGTCGAATGGCTACACCTTC. Translated: CASSRTRTGSNGYTF.

The V and J genes are TRBV30 and TRBJ1-3; D is unresolved. V lost 0 bases, J lost 1 base, and 7 bases lay in between. This CDR3 region has 14 residues. Germline V gene sequence: CDR1 GTSNPN, CDR2 SVGIG (reference sequence). Here the CDR3 DNA reads TGTGCCTGGAGTGTGGGGTCTTCTGGAAACACCATATATTTT. Protein sequence: CAWSVGSSGNTIYF.

The chain is built from TRBV9 and TRBJ2-2; 7 positions agree with TRBD1. This CDR3 has 15 residues. J gave up 4 bases and V 0 bases, and 3 bases lay outside the gene matches. Germline CDR1 and CDR2: SGDLS and YYNGEE. In nucleotides, the CDR3 is TGTGCCAGCAGCGTAGGGGACAGATTCACCGGGGAGCTGTTTTTT. This encodes CASSVGDRFTGELFF.

J is TRBJ1-6 and V is TRBV29-1; TRBD1 agrees at 7 bases. CDR1 and CDR2 from the germline V gene are SQVTM and ANQGSEA. The CDR3 contains 13 residues. With V trimmed by 6 bases and J by 5 bases, 4 bases remained unmatched. CDR3 nucleotides: TGCAGCGTGGGACAGTCTGATAATTCACCCCTCCACTTT. Its protein product is CSVGQSDNSPLHF.

The rearrangement links TRBV7-9 to TRBJ1-1, with D uncertain. This CDR3 region has 15 residues. Trimming shortened V by 3 bases and J by 1 base, and 12 bases separated the two germline ends. Germline values: CDR1 SEHNR, CDR2 FQNEAQ (reference sequence). CDR3 DNA sequence: TGTGCCAGCAGCTTTCAGACCACTGGGAACACTGAAGCTTTCTTT. It translates to CASSFQTTGNTEAFF.

The chain combines TRBV7-9 with TRBJ1-2; TRBD1 might be the D (6 bases). Per the germline V gene, CDR1 is SEHNR and CDR2 is FQNEAQ (reference sequence). There are 15 residues in the CDR3. Trimming pared 5 bases from V and 0 bases from J, leaving 13 bases between. The CDR3 loop is CASSPMGTPNYGYTF. DNA for the CDR3: TGTGCCAGCAGCCCTATGGGGACACCTAACTATGGCTACACCTTC.

The chain joins TRBV7-2 to TRBJ2-1, with TRBD2 matching over 8 bases. Looked up from germline, CDR1 is SGHTA and CDR2 is FQGNSA. The ends lost 5 bases at V and 9 bases at J; junction bases unmatched: 3. This CDR3 region has 12 residues. The CDR3: CASSPGGGEQFF. As DNA, the CDR3 is TGTGCCAGCAGCCCCGGGGGGGGTGAGCAGTTCTTC.

The chain joins TRBV6-5 to TRBJ1-2; no definite D call. The CDR3 covers 13 residues. The germline V gene encodes CDR1 MNHEY and CDR2 SVGAGI. V shed 3 bases and J shed 3 bases, with 8 bases lying between them. CDR3 region: CASSYDKDYGYTF. CDR3 coding DNA: TGTGCCAGCAGTTATGACAAGGACTATGGCTACACCTTC.